This TCR beta chain was retrieved from a study of beta chain features in type 1 diabetes (dated by TCRdb to the late 2010s). About the full investigation: Mean age, gender distribution, total cell number and subset yield did not differ between patients and healthy donors. Across all samples, 90 million to 130 million sorted cells were examined, and cell number per subset correlated strongly with RNA yield. In the study, recently diagnosed type 1 diabetes patients and matched healthy donors were compared on the TCRB repertoires of their sorted circulating CD4+ T cell subsets. Regulatory and stem cell-like memory subsets were obtained from only 8 patients and about eight healthy donors, while naive and central memory subsets were obtained from all 30 or so donors.

This clone showed up just a few times. Its antigen remains undetermined. There are no base qualities to consult, and no much larger clone falls within one base. Distinct nucleotide sequences in the sample also encode this CDR3. The High Capacity cDNA Reverse Transcription Kit was used to reverse transcribe all of the isolated RNA, meaning that expressed TCRB transcripts were what got sequenced. Deep immunoSEQ sequencing was applied to naive, central memory and regulatory T cell samples, giving an average of around 4 million total reads per sample. Sorted cells were lysed in RLT buffer and RNA was extracted with DNase-treated RNeasy Micro or Mini kits, depending on cell number. To prevent cross-contamination, every cell subset was processed on its own, while patient and healthy donor samples were processed together. The immunoSEQ multiplex PCR was used to amplify TCRB sequences from cDNA, generating 87-bp fragments that spanned the CDR3 region. The amplicons were sequenced using the Illumina HiSeq platform. In the source study's methods: PCR bias was computationally corrected using synthetic template baselines, reads within Hamming distance 2 were collapsed, and singletons that could not be merged were discarded. Reads were aligned against IMGT so that V, D and J genes, CDR3 length and insertions or deletions at six rearrangement sites could be assigned. Within each subset, clonotype counts were normalized to sorted cell number, after which true diversity and Gini coefficients were computed with the tcR R package. Repertoire sharing was quantified using the overlap coefficient calculated on TCRB nucleotide sequences. Out-of-frame TCRB sequences from naive cells were analyzed to stand in for the pre-selection repertoire. TCRdb re-hosts the immuneACCESS table, in-frame sequences only. Its copies lack some clones; in the studies checked, an unresolved V gene accounts for under half of them, and the cause for the rest is not known. The DNA gave D and trimming, while V, J and clone size come from that table. In this sample the table shows 400,000 or so clones, approximately 12% of which occur a single time. The top ten clonotypes cover about 0.01% of the sample.

CDR1 and CDR2 (SGDLS, YYNGEE) derive from the germline V gene. From cysteine to phenylalanine, the CDR3 is 14 amino acids long. Only the CDR3 region is kept as DNA, spanning 42 bases read in frame from base 1. The junction shows trimming of 0 bases on V and 3 bases on J, and the gene matches do not reach 1 base of it. General findings and caveats noted by the study authors: Naive, central memory and regulatory TCRB repertoires appeared to be more similar among patients than among healthy donors. PCR may preferentially amplify shorter templates, but because patient and control samples were amplified and corrected together, any resulting skew would affect both groups equally. At VDJ recombination sites, patients with type 1 diabetes made fewer insertions and deleted more nucleotides, a pattern implying thymic rearrangement abnormalities. Because the HLA sub-analyses included only small numbers of individuals, any influence of HLA type on TCRB rearrangement was left unresolved. A moderate but significant shortening of TCRB CDR3 length was observed in type 1 diabetes patients in all four CD4+ subsets. Because cDNA rather than genomic DNA was sequenced, highly expressing activated cells could have been over-represented, although no difference in activation and CD3 levels was found between groups.

From each donor, a single peripheral blood sample of approximately 0.11 L on average was drawn into heparinised tubes. Using a panel that included CD45RO, CCR7, CD25, CD127, CD95 and CD27, naive, central memory, regulatory and stem cell-like memory CD4+ T cells were sorted on a BD FACSAria II. Purity was above 95% for every sorted population. PBMCs were isolated immediately by Lymphoprep density gradient centrifugation and stained directly without culture. So that batch effects would be minimized, each experiment stained and sorted samples in pairs, pairing one healthy donor with one patient. The receptor chain draws on TRBV9 and TRBJ2-7; 9 central bases correspond to TRBD2. This clonotype originated in a woman in her late teens or twenties with type 1 diabetes. Sequenced sample: naive CD4+ T cells from blood. The label giving this sample's cell subset or site can be read as: true naive CD4+ T cells. The DNA reads TGTGCCAGCAGCGTAGGACTAGCGGACTACGAGCAGTACTTC. This yields the protein CASSVGLADYEQYF.